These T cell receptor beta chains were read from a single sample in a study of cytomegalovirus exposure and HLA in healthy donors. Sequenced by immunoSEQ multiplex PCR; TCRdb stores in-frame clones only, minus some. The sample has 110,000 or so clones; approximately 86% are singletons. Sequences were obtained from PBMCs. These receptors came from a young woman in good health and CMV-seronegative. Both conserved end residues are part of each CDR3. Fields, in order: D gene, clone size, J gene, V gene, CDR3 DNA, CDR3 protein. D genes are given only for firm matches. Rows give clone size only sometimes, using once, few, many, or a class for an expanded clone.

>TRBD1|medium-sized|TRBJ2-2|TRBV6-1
TGTGCCAGCAGTGAAATAACAGGGGACACCGGGGAGCTGTTTTTT
CASSEITGDTGELFF
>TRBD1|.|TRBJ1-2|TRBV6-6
TGTGCCAGCAGGGGGGACAGAGTCTATGGCTACACCTTC
CASRGDRVYGYTF
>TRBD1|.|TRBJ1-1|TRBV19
TGTGCCAGTAGTGGACAGGGACCTGAAGCTTTCTTT
CASSGQGPEAFF
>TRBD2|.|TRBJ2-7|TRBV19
TGTGCCAGTAGTTCCGGACTAGCGGTTTACGAGCAGTACTTC
CASSSGLAVYEQYF
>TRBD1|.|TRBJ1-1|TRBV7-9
TGTGCCAGCAGCCCGGGGGAGGCCGGGACAGGGAGGGGTCGGGAAGCTTTCTTT
CASSPGEAGTGRGREAFF
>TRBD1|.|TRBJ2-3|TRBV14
TGTGCCAGCAGCCGAGTGGGACAGGGTCCAGATACGCAGTATTTT
CASSRVGQGPDTQYF
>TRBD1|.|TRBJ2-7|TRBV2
TGTGCCAGCAGTGCAACAGGGGTATGGGAGCAGTACTTC
CASSATGVWEQYF
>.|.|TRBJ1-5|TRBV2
TGTGCCAGCAGTGAACAGGTACTGAATCAGCCCCAGCATTTT
CASSEQVLNQPQHF
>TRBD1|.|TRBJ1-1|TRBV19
TGTGCCAGTAGTATCCCGGGACAGGTCGGTGAAGCTTTCTTT
CASSIPGQVGEAFF
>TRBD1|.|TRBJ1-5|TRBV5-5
TGTGCCAGCAGCACTTCAGGACAGGGTGATGCTCAGCCCCAGCATTTT
CASSTSGQGDAQPQHF
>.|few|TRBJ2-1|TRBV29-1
TGCAGCGCCCCAGGGGTTTCCTACAATGAGCAGTTCTTC
CSAPGVSYNEQFF
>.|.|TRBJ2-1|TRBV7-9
TGTGCCAGCAGCTTAGTCCTCGGGTTGCTGTCCTACAATGAGCAGTTCTTC
CASSLVLGLLSYNEQFF